Listed below are T cell receptor beta chains from one sample, sequenced in a study of cytomegalovirus exposure and HLA in healthy donors. The protocol was immunoSEQ multiplex PCR, while the TCRdb copy is restricted to in-frame clones and leaves out a portion. This table has around 130,000 clones, around 75% appearing once. Sample: PBMCs. The receptors originated from a female donor in good health and CMV-seronegative. Each CDR3 is given with its conserved first and last residue. The D gene is left open where the match is weak. Clone size is given for some rows only: seen once, a few or many times, or a class if the clone is expanded.

j_call d_call clone_size cdr3_length v_call cdr3_aa cdr3_nt
TRBJ2-5 - - 13 TRBV9 CASSPARRETQYF TGTGCCAGCAGCCCCGCCAGGAGGGAGACCCAGTACTTC
TRBJ2-7 TRBD1 - 14 TRBV2 CASSGQGARYEQYF TGTGCCAGCAGTGGACAGGGGGCGCGCTACGAGCAGTACTTC
TRBJ2-1 - - 14 TRBV19 CASSTVPGANEQFF TGTGCCAGTAGTACCGTACCGGGTGCCAATGAGCAGTTCTTC
TRBJ1-5 TRBD1 once 14 TRBV30 CAWSVGQGDQPQHF TGTGCCTGGAGTGTCGGGCAGGGGGATCAGCCCCAGCATTTT
TRBJ2-1 - - 15 TRBV13 CASSLTGVSYNEQFF TGTGCCAGCAGCTTAACGGGAGTTTCCTACAATGAGCAGTTCTTC
TRBJ2-1 TRBD2 - 18 TRBV29-1 CSVVGGHGTSGGYNEQFF TGCAGCGTTGTCGGGGGCCACGGGACTAGCGGGGGGTACAATGAGCAGTTCTTC
TRBJ1-5 TRBD1 - 15 TRBV19 CASSIGQGAGQPQHF TGTGCTAGTAGTATCGGACAGGGGGCAGGGCAGCCCCAGCATTTT
TRBJ2-1 TRBD2 - 18 TRBV4-1 CASSQETSGRTANNEQFF TGCGCCAGCAGCCAAGAAACTAGCGGGCGAACCGCGAACAATGAGCAGTTCTTC
TRBJ2-5 - once 13 TRBV6-6 CASSYVGVGTQYF TGTGCCAGCAGTTACGTCGGGGTGGGGACCCAGTACTTC
TRBJ1-2 TRBD1 - 15 TRBV29-1 CSVEDPRDRGYGYTF TGCAGCGTTGAAGATCCCCGGGACAGGGGCTATGGCTACACCTTC
TRBJ1-3 - - 16 TRBV5-1 CASSQGGHSSGNTIYF TGCGCCAGCAGCCAAGGAGGGCATAGCTCTGGAAACACCATATATTTT
TRBJ1-5 - once 17 TRBV7-9 CASSLVMILGEDQPQHF TGTGCCAGCAGCTTAGTAATGATCCTGGGTGAGGATCAGCCCCAGCATTTT
TRBJ1-3 - few 12 TRBV28 CAGAWGGNTIYF TGTGCCGGGGCCTGGGGTGGAAACACCATATATTTT
TRBJ2-3 TRBD1 - 18 TRBV10-2 CASRSWRTGGAGGHTQYF TGCGCCAGCCGGAGCTGGAGGACAGGGGGCGCGGGCGGCCATACGCAGTATTTT
TRBJ2-7 TRBD1 - 15 TRBV7-9 CASSRTDRATYEQYF TGTGCCAGCAGCCGGACAGACAGGGCCACCTACGAGCAGTACTTC
TRBJ2-7 TRBD2 - 18 TRBV4-1 CASSPTGLAGGPYNEQYF TGCGCCAGCAGCCCGACGGGACTAGCGGGGGGACCCTATAACGAGCAGTACTTC
TRBJ2-2 - - 17 TRBV6-1 CASSEVIERVYTGELFF TGTGCCAGCAGTGAAGTGATAGAGCGGGTATATACCGGGGAGCTGTTTTTT
TRBJ1-5 - - 14 TRBV10-3 CAIRSDADNQPQHF TGTGCCATCAGGAGCGACGCTGATAATCAGCCCCAGCATTTT
TRBJ2-1 - few 11 TRBV5-1 CASSFGNEQFF TGCGCCAGCAGCTTCGGCAATGAGCAGTTCTTC
TRBJ1-4 TRBD1 - 16 TRBV27 CASSSHERGRHEKLFF TGTGCCAGCAGTTCCCATGAGAGGGGGCGCCACGAAAAACTGTTTTTT
TRBJ2-5 TRBD2 - 17 TRBV4-1 CASSPMRGGRIGETQYF TGCGCCAGCAGCCCAATGCGCGGGGGGCGGATAGGAGAGACCCAGTACTTC
TRBJ1-4 - - 15 TRBV6-5 CASSFGGLTNEKLFF TGTGCCAGCAGCTTCGGGGGTTTAACTAATGAAAAACTGTTTTTT
TRBJ1-1 - - 17 TRBV7-3 CASSSTSPAGMNTEAFF TGTGCCAGCAGTTCTACCTCCCCAGCAGGGATGAACACTGAAGCTTTCTTT
TRBJ2-1 - - 13 TRBV27 CASSGSSYNEQFF TGTGCCAGCAGCGGGAGTTCCTACAATGAGCAGTTCTTC
TRBJ2-7 - - 12 TRBV10-2 CASSAQGYEQYF TGCGCCAGCAGTGCACAGGGTTACGAGCAGTACTTC
TRBJ1-4 TRBD1 - 15 TRBV7-9 CASSPWDSRNEKLFF TGTGCCAGCAGCCCGTGGGACAGCCGGAATGAAAAACTGTTTTTT
TRBJ1-1 - - 13 TRBV29-1 CSVENGQQAEAFF TGCAGCGTAGAAAACGGACAGCAGGCTGAAGCTTTCTTT
TRBJ2-5 - - 11 TRBV2 CASTQGETQYF TGTGCCAGCACCCAGGGAGAGACCCAGTACTTC
TRBJ1-2 TRBD1 few 13 TRBV6-5 CASSRDRDYGYTF TGTGCCAGCAGCCGGGACAGGGACTATGGCTACACCTTC
TRBJ2-1 TRBD2 - 14 TRBV9 CASSASGSGSEQFF TGTGCCAGCAGCGCTAGCGGGAGTGGGTCTGAGCAGTTCTTC
TRBJ2-7 - few 12 TRBV5-6 CASSLQGYEQYF TGTGCCAGCAGCTTACAGGGCTACGAGCAGTACTTC
TRBJ2-7 - - 14 TRBV11-3 CASSLRGPGYEQYF TGTGCCAGCAGCTTACGAGGGCCGGGCTACGAGCAGTACTTC
TRBJ1-2 TRBD1 - 16 TRBV14 CASSQVRTGGVNGYTF TGTGCCAGCAGCCAAGTCCGGACAGGGGGCGTCAATGGCTACACCTTC
TRBJ2-1 TRBD2 - 15 TRBV7-6 CASSQASGRFNEQFF TGTGCCAGCAGCCAGGCGAGCGGGAGGTTCAATGAGCAGTTCTTC
TRBJ2-1 - - 15 TRBV5-1 CASSLADFRDNEQFF TGCGCCAGCAGCTTGGCGGACTTCCGGGACAATGAGCAGTTCTTC
TRBJ2-5 TRBD1 - 14 TRBV6-5 CASSRPGQKETQYF TGTGCCAGCAGTCGACCGGGACAGAAAGAGACCCAGTACTTC
TRBJ1-4 - - 15 TRBV15 CATSRARESNEKLFF TGTGCCACCAGCAGAGCGAGAGAAAGTAATGAAAAACTGTTTTTT
TRBJ1-1 - - 14 TRBV2 CASSEMGALTEAFF TGTGCCAGCAGTGAAATGGGGGCTCTCACTGAAGCTTTCTTT
TRBJ1-5 - - 16 TRBV6-1 CASSERRSHSNQPQHF TGTGCCAGCAGTGAAAGGAGAAGTCATAGCAATCAGCCCCAGCATTTT
TRBJ1-1 - - 14 TRBV28 CASSHFRANAEAFF TGTGCCAGCAGTCATTTCAGGGCAAACGCTGAAGCTTTCTTT
TRBJ1-2 - once 11 TRBV6-1 CASSEDSRGTF TGTGCCAGCAGTGAAGATAGCAGGGGTACCTTC
TRBJ1-1 TRBD1 - 15 TRBV5-4 CASSSDRGWDTEAFF TGTGCCAGCAGCTCTGACAGGGGTTGGGACACTGAAGCTTTCTTT
TRBJ2-5 - - 13 TRBV7-9 CASSSEFQETQYF TGTGCCAGCAGTTCGGAGTTCCAAGAGACCCAGTACTTC
TRBJ2-7 TRBD1 - 13 TRBV7-9 CASEDRERNEQYF TGTGCCAGCGAGGACAGGGAAAGAAACGAGCAGTACTTC
TRBJ2-3 TRBD2 - 12 TRBV6-4 CASSRGGDTQYF TGTGCCAGCAGTCGGGGGGGAGATACGCAGTATTTT
TRBJ2-7 - - 13 TRBV28 CASSFVSSYEQYF TGTGCCAGCAGTTTTGTTAGCTCCTACGAGCAGTACTTC
TRBJ2-7 TRBD2 - 12 TRBV6-5 CASKGGSHEQYF TGTGCCAGCAAGGGCGGGAGCCACGAGCAGTACTTC
TRBJ1-5 TRBD1 - 13 TRBV28 CASMQGAAQPQHF TGTGCCAGCATGCAGGGGGCAGCTCAGCCCCAGCATTTT
TRBJ2-1 TRBD1 few 15 TRBV6-5 CASSYSPGQNNEQFF TGTGCCAGCAGTTACTCTCCGGGACAGAACAATGAGCAGTTCTTC
TRBJ2-3 TRBD2 - 13 TRBV5-1 CASSSGFTDTQYF TGCGCCAGCTCTAGCGGATTCACAGATACGCAGTATTTT
TRBJ1-1 - - 12 TRBV28 CASSELNTEAFF TGTGCCAGCAGTGAGCTGAACACTGAAGCTTTCTTT